This TCR beta chain was captured by sequencing in a study of T cell responses to AZD1222 COVID-19 vaccine. Deletions cut 2 bases from V and 1 base from J, with 8 bases between. Looked up from germline, CDR1 is SGHTA and CDR2 is FQGTGA. The CDR3 loop spans 14 amino acids. Only in-frame clones appear in the TCRdb table, and some are missing; sequencing was by immunoSEQ multiplex PCR. The sample carries 75,000 to 95,000 clones, roughly 84% recorded once. The receptor was isolated from an adult in good health. Material: peripheral blood, obtained on day 0 of AZD1222 vaccination. This chain joins TRBV7-3 and TRBJ2-5; D may be TRBD1 (6 bases). The DNA of the CDR3 is TGTGCCAGCAGCTTATTAGGGGGCCAAGAGACCCAGTACTTC. This codes for CASSLLGGQETQYF.